This T cell receptor beta chain was identified during a study of healthy donors' naive CD4 and CD8 T cells. This clonotype was seen once. A linear amplification protocol produced the TCR libraries from about 0.45 ug of total RNA. TCRdb independently ran MiXCR on the reads; one entry per CDR3 protein. The table has roughly 200,000 distinct CDR3 sequences, 74% seen once. V gave up 3 bases and J gave up 6 bases, with 3 bases separating them. There are 11 residues in the CDR3. Source material: naive CD4+ and CD8+ T cells sorted from blood, pooled from several donors. V is TRBV12-3 or TRBV12-4 and J is TRBJ1-5; D gene unclear. This clonotype was sampled from a pool of human donors in good health; the sample pools cells from several healthy donors. CDR3 bases: TGTGCCAGCAGTTTCAGTCAGCCCCAGCATTTT. Its protein is CASSFSQPQHF.